Each of the 17 T cell receptor beta chains below was sequenced from the same sample in a study of cytomegalovirus exposure and HLA in healthy donors (dated by TCRdb to 2016 to 2017). The method was the immunoSEQ multiplex PCR assay. The multiplex PCR relied on a mix of 60 forward primers for TCR Vbeta segments and 13 reverse primers for TCR Jbeta segments. Entries here come from immuneACCESS through TCRdb and include only in-frame sequences with V and J called. Some clones fail to appear in such tables; in the studies checked, an unresolved V gene covers under half of the shortfall, and the cause of the remainder is unknown. The sample table holds roughly 150,000 clones, of which 65% to 85% were seen once. The top ten hold nearly 4% of the sample. Sequencing was performed on PBMCs. The receptors stem from a male donor in good health and CMV-seronegative.

The chain carries TRBV5-1 and TRBJ2-7; maybe TRBD2 (5 bases). V dropped 7 bases and J dropped 0 bases, with 17 bases sitting between them. Germline-derived CDR1 and CDR2 are SGHRS and YFSETQ. The CDR3 sequence is 15 residues long. The CDR3 DNA reads as TGCGCCAGCCGTGCGGGCCAGATAAGCTCCTACGAGCAGTACTTC. Residues: CASRAGQISSYEQYF. The whole variable domain, remainder taken from reference TRBV5-1 and TRBJ2-7, is KAGVTQTPRYLIKTRGQQVTLSCSPISGHRSVSWYQQTPGQGLQFLFEYFSETQRNKGNFPGRFSGRQFSNSRSEMNVSTLELGDSALYLCASRAGQISSYEQYFGPGTRLTVT.

The chain has TRBV5-1 and TRBJ2-3; D gene uncertain. Germline V gene lookup returns CDR1 SGHRS and CDR2 YFSETQ. The CDR3 consists of 17 residues. The V gene lost 4 bases and the J gene lost 4 bases, with 22 bases spanning the gap. The CDR3 region has the DNA TGCGCCAGCAGCCCTGAATTAGTCCCCCCGTCCGCAGATACGCAGTATTTT. As protein: CASSPELVPPSADTQYF.

V usage is TRBV7-2 and J usage is TRBJ1-5; no clear D gene. CDR3 length: 14 amino acids. Germline values: CDR1 SGHTA, CDR2 FQGNSA. V lost 1 base to trimming and J lost 6 bases, with 10 bases between them. CDR3 in amino acids: CASSLDDRGQPQHF. The CDR3 DNA follows: TGTGCCAGCAGCTTAGACGACCGCGGTCAGCCCCAGCATTTT.

The CDR3 loop reads CASSRSGSYEQYF. In DNA, the CDR3 is TGTGCCAGCAGCAGGAGCGGGAGCTACGAGCAGTACTTC. This chain links TRBV9 with TRBJ2-5, with TRBD2 matching over 8 bases. The end of the DNA is better explained by TRBJ2-7, so the J call may be wrong. CDR3 length: 13 amino acids. Germline CDR1 SGDLS, CDR2 YYNGEE.

As regards this clone: Sequence at one end of the junction differs from germline and may be a read error. This chain links TRBV11-2 with TRBJ2-6, with TRBD2 identical over 16 bases. Germline V CDR1 and CDR2: SGHAT, FQNNGV. The CDR3 is 18 amino acids. The CDR3 sequence: CASSQGLAGGPGANGLTF. CDR3 nucleotide sequence: TGTGCCAGCAGCCAGGGACTAGCGGGGGGGCCTGGGGCCAACGGCCTGACTTTC. The full variable domain, its missing parts supplied by reference TRBV11-2 and TRBJ2-6, is EAGVAQSPRYKIIEKRQSVAFWCNPISGHATLYWYQQILGQGPKLLIQFQNNGVVDDSQLPKDRFSAERLKGVDSTLKIQPAKLEDSAVYLCASSQGLAGGPGANGLTFGAGSRLTVL.

The chain employs TRBV6-6 and TRBJ2-4, with D possibly being TRBD2 (6 bases). V lost 7 bases and J lost 5, with 12 bases in between. CDR3 size: 13 residues. Per germline, CDR1 MNHNY and CDR2 SVGAGI (reference sequence). The CDR3 DNA follows: TGTGCCAGCACCCTCGGGGAGGAAAACATTCAGTACTTC. The encoded protein is CASTLGEENIQYF.

This clone came up a few times. The V and J genes are TRBV4-1 and TRBJ1-5; D is unresolved. Trimming removed 0 bases at V and 5 bases at J, with 11 bases between. The germline CDR1 and CDR2 sequences are MGHRA and YSYEKL. The length of the CDR3 is 15 residues. Here the CDR3 reads CASSQDQASYQPQHF. CDR3 nucleotides: TGCGCCAGCAGCCAAGATCAGGCCAGTTATCAGCCCCAGCATTTT.

This chain uses TRBV6-5 with TRBJ1-4, with 7 bases aligning to TRBD1. CDR1 MNHEY and CDR2 SVGAGI come from the germline V gene. Germline trimming cut 0 bases from V and 8 bases from J; bases unmatched to any gene: 9. The CDR3 is made up of 16 amino acids. The CDR3 DNA sequence: TGTGCCAGCAGTTACTCGTCCCGGACAGGTGGGGAAAAACTGTTTTTT. Its protein product is CASSYSSRTGGEKLFF.

The chain combines TRBV29-1 with TRBJ2-7, with D tentatively TRBD1 (7 bases). Germline V gene lookup returns CDR1 SQVTM and CDR2 ANQGSEA. The length of the CDR3 is 15 residues. V shed 2 bases and J shed 1 base, with 15 bases lying between them. CDR3 nucleotides: TGCAGCGTTGAATCGAGGCAGGGGGGATCCTACGAGCAGTACTTC. It encodes CSVESRQGGSYEQYF.

The V and J genes are TRBV5-1 and TRBJ2-2; D is unresolved. Trimming removed 0 bases at V and 6 bases at J, with 9 bases between. Germline assignment: CDR1 SGHRS and CDR2 YFSETQ. The CDR3 extends over 14 amino acids. CDR3 nucleotides: TGCGCCAGCAGCTTGGCCAGTGTGGCCGGGGAGCTGTTTTTT. Residues: CASSLASVAGELFF.

A single count supports this clone. The chain joins TRBV12-5 to TRBJ2-7, with D possibly being TRBD2 (5 bases). Germline CDR1 and CDR2: LGHNT and FRNRAP. The CDR3 loop spans 12 amino acids. The V and J ends lost 2 bases and 7 bases respectively, with 9 bases between them. The CDR3 DNA reads as TGTGCTAGTGGTTTGAAATCGGGGGAGCAGTACTTC. This gives the protein CASGLKSGEQYF.

V gene TRBV7-9 combines with J gene TRBJ2-3; D gene ambiguous. Germline assignment: CDR1 SEHNR and CDR2 FQNEAQ (reference sequence). This CDR3 has 12 residues. Trimming removed 8 bases at V and 5 bases at J, with 11 bases between. The CDR3 DNA follows: TGTGCCAGCGGCGTCGGGTTAGATACGCAGTATTTT. Translation: CASGVGLDTQYF.

The chain is built from TRBV5-4 and TRBJ1-2; D is possibly TRBD1 (5 bases). Germline CDR1 reads SGHNT; CDR2 reads YYREEE (reference sequence). V was clipped by 3 bases and J by 0 bases, with 9 bases between them. The CDR3 consists of 14 residues. The CDR3 spells CASSWGGTNYGYTF. DNA for the CDR3: TGTGCCAGCAGCTGGGGGGGTACTAACTATGGCTACACCTTC.

The chain links TRBV5-1 to TRBJ2-6; possible D gene TRBD2, 5 bases. The V gene lost 5 bases and the J gene lost 2 bases, with 8 bases spanning the gap. The CDR3 is 14 amino acids. Germline loops: CDR1 SGHRS, CDR2 YFSETQ. Here the CDR3 reads CASSRETGANVLTF. The CDR3 DNA follows: TGCGCCAGCAGTCGGGAAACTGGGGCCAACGTCCTGACTTTC.

This chain uses TRBV12-5 with TRBJ2-3; the D is unclear. Trimming left V 1 base short and J 3 bases short, with 2 bases between. Germline V CDR1 and CDR2: LGHNT, FRNRAP. CDR3 length: 12 residues. The CDR3 DNA follows: TGTGCTAGTGGTTTGGCGACAGATACGCAGTATTTT. Translated: CASGLATDTQYF.

V and J are TRBV12-5 and TRBJ1-6; D is unclear. The germline V gene has CDR1 LGHNT and CDR2 FRNRAP. The germline V and J ends were trimmed by 1 base and 7 bases, with 8 bases remaining between them. This CDR3 comprises 14 residues. DNA of the CDR3: TGTGCTAGTGGTTTGGGTGCGGAAAATTCACCCCTCCACTTT. This gives the protein CASGLGAENSPLHF.

The chain combines TRBV28 with TRBJ2-3; 10 bases map to TRBD2. The CDR3 has 15 residues. V trimming: 3 bases; J trimming: 4 bases; junction bases outside the gene matches: 4. In germline, CDR1 is MDHEN, CDR2 SYDVKM. The CDR3: CASSFLAGVSDTQYF. DNA for the CDR3: TGTGCCAGCAGTTTCCTAGCGGGGGTGTCAGATACGCAGTATTTT.